The 26 T cell receptor beta chains below all came from one sample that was sequenced in a study of T cell repertoires in cytomegalovirus infection. Each CDR3 protein is one row after TCRdb ran MiXCR on the reads. In the table there are around 140,000 distinct CDR3 sequences, 5.5% to 8% of which are singletons. The sample consisted of PBMCs. Source of these receptors: a human donor in good health (CMV status not recorded). Some clones in this sample may be carry-over from other donors' samples.

This clonotype was detected many times. The chain recombines TRBV20-1 with TRBJ2-5, with D perhaps matching TRBD2 (7 bases). Germline V CDR1 and CDR2: DFQATT, SNEGSKA (reference sequence). The CDR3 covers 14 residues. The germline V and J ends were trimmed by 5 bases and 5 bases, with 18 bases remaining between them. CDR3 in DNA: TGCAGTGCTGGGCGAGGGGGGGCCGGGGAGACCCAGTACTTC. It yields the protein CSAGRGGAGETQYF.

This clonotype was seen many times. This rearrangement joins TRBV12-3 or TRBV12-4 to TRBJ2-1; 8 positions agree with TRBD1. The CDR3 has 15 amino acids. Trimming cost V 2 bases and J 9 bases; bases outside gene matches: 9. The CDR3 loop is CASSLLSAGTGEQFF. In DNA, the CDR3 is TGTGCCAGCAGTTTACTTTCGGCAGGGACAGGTGAGCAGTTCTTC.

The CDR3 DNA is TGTGCCAGCGGACGGACTAGCGGGGGGGCGAACACCGGGGAGCTGTTTTTT. Protein: CASGRTSGGANTGELFF. The chain links TRBV2 to TRBJ2-2, with TRBD2 identical over 15 bases. Unmatched junction bases numbered 4, after V lost 8 bases and J lost 0 bases. The germline V gene encodes CDR1 SNHLY and CDR2 FYNNEI. The CDR3 sequence is 17 residues long.

This clonotype has a count of ten or more. The rearrangement joins TRBV28 to TRBJ2-3; D gene uncertain. Germline V gives CDR1 MDHEN, CDR2 SYDVKM. The germline V and J ends were trimmed by 3 bases and 4 bases, with 17 bases remaining between them. This CDR3 spans 16 amino acids. The CDR3 here is CASSFSAFNKADTQYF. The CDR3 DNA sequence: TGTGCCAGCAGTTTTTCGGCGTTCAACAAGGCAGATACGCAGTATTTT.

Ten or more counts support this clonotype. The chain combines TRBV7-9 with TRBJ1-1; D gene ambiguous. Germline lookup yields CDR1 SEHNR and CDR2 FQNEAQ (reference sequence). The CDR3 covers 14 residues. Between the trimmed V and J ends, which lost 5 bases and 5 bases, there was a span of 15 bases. The CDR3 here is CASSLTFGWTEAFF. CDR3 nucleotides: TGTGCCAGCAGCCTAACTTTTGGGTGGACTGAAGCTTTCTTT.

The chain couples TRBV7-3 to TRBJ2-1; 11 bases align to TRBD2. This CDR3 region has 16 residues. The germline gives CDR1 SGHTA, CDR2 FQGTGA. J was trimmed by 6 bases and V by 5 bases; bases with no gene match: 9. CDR3 in DNA: TGTGCCAGCAGCGCGACCGGGACTAGCGGTTTCAATGAGCAGTTCTTC. It codes for CASSATGTSGFNEQFF.

Many counts were recorded for this clonotype. V is TRBV19 and J is TRBJ2-5; D unclear. V lost 2 bases to trimming and J lost 3 bases, with 19 bases between them. Germline values: CDR1 LNHDA, CDR2 SQIVND (reference sequence). The CDR3 has 17 residues. The CDR3 sequence is CASSIRGRQGLEETQYF. CDR3 coding DNA: TGTGCCAGTAGTATACGTGGCCGACAAGGCCTAGAAGAGACCCAGTACTTC.

V and J are TRBV19 and TRBJ2-2; 7 bases align to TRBD1. CDR1 and CDR2 (germline): LNHDA, SQIVND (reference sequence). With 10 bases clipped from V and 5 bases from J, the junction kept 10 bases outside the gene matches. The CDR3 length is 14 residues. CDR3 region: CATRKGGGTGELFF. The CDR3 region has the DNA TGTGCCACCCGGAAAGGGGGCGGGACCGGGGAGCTGTTTTTT.

This clonotype occurred many times. This chain joins TRBV7-2 and TRBJ2-7, with D possibly matching TRBD1 (7 bases). The CDR3 totals 15 residues. V lost 1 base and J lost 1, with 11 bases in between. Germline V gives CDR1 SGHTA, CDR2 FQGNSA. The CDR3 DNA reads TGTGCCAGCAGCTTAGGGCGGGGACAGTCCTACGAGCAGTACTTC. Its protein is CASSLGRGQSYEQYF.

This clonotype was seen ten or more times. The J gene is TRBJ1-1, the V gene TRBV12-3 or TRBV12-4, with a possible D match to TRBD1 (5 bases). The CDR3 is made up of 17 amino acids. Trimming removed 6 bases from V and 0 bases from J, with 20 bases in between. Here the CDR3 reads CASSTPTGGSLNTEAFF. The CDR3 region has the DNA TGTGCCAGCAGCACTCCGACCGGGGGGAGTTTGAACACTGAAGCTTTCTTT.

This clonotype was observed a few times. The chain is built from TRBV2 and TRBJ1-5, with 10 bases identical to TRBD1. The CDR3 has 15 amino acids. In germline, CDR1 is SNHLY, CDR2 FYNNEI. The J segment lost 6 bases and the V segment lost 4 bases, leaving 6 bases of the junction unmatched. CDR3 bases: TGTGCCAGCAGTGTGGGACAGGGGCAGGGTCAGCCCCAGCATTTT. The encoded protein is CASSVGQGQGQPQHF. Looking up the rest from reference TRBV2 and TRBJ1-5 gives the full variable domain: EPEVTQTPSHQVTQMGQEVILRCVPISNHLYFYWYRQILGQKVEFLVSFYNNEISEKSEIFDDQFSVERPDGSNFTLKIRSTKLEDSAMYFCASSVGQGQGQPQHFGDGTRLSIL.

Only a few counts were recorded for this clonotype. The rearrangement uses TRBV29-1 and TRBJ1-5, with D possibly TRBD1 on 5 matching bases. The CDR3 consists of 13 residues. Germline V gene sequence: CDR1 SQVTM, CDR2 ANQGSEA. Deletions cut 7 bases from V and 0 bases from J, with 10 bases between. CDR3 residues: CSAPGYSNQPQHF. DNA of the CDR3: TGCAGCGCCCCAGGGTATAGCAATCAGCCCCAGCATTTT.

V gene TRBV5-1 combines with J gene TRBJ2-2; D uncertain. V lost 4 bases to trimming and J lost 2 bases, with 12 bases between them. There are 15 residues in the CDR3. CDR1 SGHRS and CDR2 YFSETQ come from the germline V gene. The CDR3 DNA reads as TGCGCCAGCAGCGTGGCAGGTGCTAACACCGGGGAGCTGTTTTTT. Translated: CASSVAGANTGELFF.

A remark on this clonotype: The junction departs from germline at one end; a sequencing error may be responsible. This chain joins TRBV5-1 and TRBJ2-4; D unresolved. Germline CDR1 is SGHRS and CDR2 is YFSETQ. This CDR3 spans 13 amino acids. Written as DNA, the CDR3 is TGCGCCAGCAGATTGGACGCCAAAAACATTCAGTACTTC. This gives the protein CASRLDAKNIQYF.

Ten or more counts support this clonotype. The chain carries TRBV27 and TRBJ1-6, with D hard to call. This CDR3 spans 12 amino acids. Germline-derived CDR1 and CDR2 are MNHEY and SMNVEV (reference sequence). Deletions cut 2 bases from V and 6 bases from J, with 2 bases between. The CDR3 DNA sequence: TGTGCCAGCAGTTTAAGTAATTCACCCCTCCACTTT. It specifies CASSLSNSPLHF.

This clonotype was seen repeatedly, ten times or more. This rearrangement joins TRBV19 to TRBJ2-7; D possibly uses TRBD1 or TRBD2 (5 bases each). The CDR3 sequence is 13 residues long. CDR1 is LNHDA and CDR2 is SQIVND in the germline V gene (reference sequence). The germline V and J ends were trimmed by 6 bases and 2 bases, with 11 bases remaining between them. The CDR3 DNA sequence: TGTGCCAGTAGGGGGACCGCTACCTACGAGCAGTACTTC. Translating gives CASRGTATYEQYF.

Regarding this clonotype: A clone one base away is much larger, so this may be a read error. This chain uses TRBV2 with TRBJ1-1, with a weak D call TRBD1 (6 bases). The germline CDR1 and CDR2 sequences are SNHLY and FYNNEI. The CDR3 extends over 14 amino acids. The CDR3 loop reads CTSRGGASTTEAFF. The CDR3 region has the DNA TGTACCAGCCGTGGGGGGGCGTCGACCACTGAAGCTTTCTTT.

The V and J genes are TRBV27 and TRBJ2-3; D is ambiguous. The germline V gene has CDR1 MNHEY and CDR2 SMNVEV (reference sequence). The CDR3 is 16 residues long. Deletions cut 2 bases from V and 1 base from J, with 13 bases between. CDR3 residues: CASSLIRASRTDTQYF. The CDR3 DNA follows: TGTGCCAGCAGTTTAATTCGGGCATCCCGCACAGATACGCAGTATTTT.

The chain has TRBV28 and TRBJ1-3, with TRBD1 identical over 9 bases. Unmatched junction bases numbered 8, after V lost 8 bases and J lost 0 bases. Germline values: CDR1 MDHEN, CDR2 SYDVKM. CDR3 size: 16 residues. The CDR3 coding sequence is TGTGCCAGCGATGGGGACAGGGCAAGCTCTGGAAACACCATATATTTT. Translating gives CASDGDRASSGNTIYF.

This clonotype has only a few counts. The rearrangement uses TRBV5-1 and TRBJ2-3, with TRBD1 matching 9 bases. Germline lookup yields CDR1 SGHRS and CDR2 YFSETQ. The CDR3 sequence is 17 residues long. V shed 0 bases, J shed 6 bases, and the junction held 11 bases outside the gene matches. This CDR3 reads CASSLEGTGIGRDTQYF. The CDR3 nucleotides read TGCGCCAGCAGCTTGGAGGGGACAGGGATTGGAAGGGATACGCAGTATTTT.

The chain combines TRBV12-3 or TRBV12-4 with TRBJ2-2; 9 bases are a match to TRBD1. After removal of 6 bases from V and 2 bases from J, the junction contained 4 bases not matched to a gene. This CDR3 is built from 15 residues. The CDR3 coding sequence is TGTGCCAGCAGGGACAGGGGCCCTAACACCGGGGAGCTGTTTTTT. It codes for CASRDRGPNTGELFF.

Many counts were recorded for this clonotype. The chain carries TRBV7-2 and TRBJ1-5, with D possibly TRBD1 on 5 matching bases. This CDR3 has 16 amino acids. The V gene lost 1 base and the J gene lost 4 bases, with 14 bases spanning the gap. The germline V gene has CDR1 SGHTA and CDR2 FQGNSA. CDR3 sequence reads: CASSLVTTGGNQPQHF. Written as DNA, the CDR3 is TGTGCCAGCAGCTTAGTTACTACTGGGGGAAATCAGCCCCAGCATTTT.

At least ten counts were recorded for this clonotype. V gene TRBV11-3 combines with J gene TRBJ2-1; 7 nucleotides match TRBD1. J was trimmed by 8 bases and V by 3 bases; bases with no gene match: 4. The CDR3 is 13 amino acids. The germline gives CDR1 SGHNT, CDR2 YENEEA. CDR3 loop: CASSFRGGDEQFF. CDR3 DNA sequence: TGTGCCAGCAGCTTCCGAGGGGGCGATGAGCAGTTCTTC.

This clonotype was counted ten times or more. The chain recombines TRBV28 with TRBJ2-7; D could derive from TRBD1 or TRBD2 (5 bases each). This CDR3 spans 14 amino acids. Trimming cost V 3 bases and J 3 bases, with 12 bases left between them. CDR1 is MDHEN and CDR2 is SYDVKM in the germline V gene. CDR3 residues: CASSFSGGVYEQYF. The CDR3 nucleotides are TGTGCCAGCAGTTTTTCTGGGGGAGTCTACGAGCAGTACTTC.

In its sample, this clonotype was seen many times. The chain couples TRBV5-1 to TRBJ1-1; D call uncertain. CDR1 and CDR2 from the germline V gene are SGHRS and YFSETQ. The CDR3 has 15 residues. Trimming pared 1 base from V and 3 bases from J, leaving 13 bases between. CDR3 sequence (DNA): TGCGCCAGCAGCTTGCAGTACAGACAAGACACTGAAGCTTTCTTT. Translation: CASSLQYRQDTEAFF.

This clonotype was detected many times. The chain recombines TRBV30 with TRBJ1-1, with a weak D call TRBD1 (5 bases). The CDR3 is made up of 15 amino acids. V lost 2 bases and J lost 3, with 16 bases in between. Germline CDR1 and CDR2: GTSNPN and SVGIG (reference sequence). CDR3 nucleotides: TGTGCCTGGAGTAGCTGGGGGGGTATGGACACTGAAGCTTTCTTT. Translation gives CAWSSWGGMDTEAFF. Full variable domain (rest looked up from reference TRBV30 and TRBJ1-1): SQTIHQWPATLVQPVGSPLSLECTVEGTSNPNLYWYRQAAGRGLQLLFYSVGIGQISSEVPQNLSASRPQDRQFILSSKKLLLSDSGFYLCAWSSWGGMDTEAFFGQGTRLTVV.